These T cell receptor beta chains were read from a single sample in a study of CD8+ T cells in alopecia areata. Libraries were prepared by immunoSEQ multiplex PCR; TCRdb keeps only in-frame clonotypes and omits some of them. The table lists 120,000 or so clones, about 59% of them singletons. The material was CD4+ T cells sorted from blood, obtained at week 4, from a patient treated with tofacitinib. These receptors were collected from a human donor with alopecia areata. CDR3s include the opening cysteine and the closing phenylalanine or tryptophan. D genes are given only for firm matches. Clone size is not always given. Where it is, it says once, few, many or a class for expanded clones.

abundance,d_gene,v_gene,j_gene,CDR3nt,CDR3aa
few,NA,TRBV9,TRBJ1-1,TGTGCCAGCAGCGTAGTTGGCCCCGGAGCTGAAGCTTTCTTT,CASSVVGPGAEAFF
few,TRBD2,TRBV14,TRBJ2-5,TGTGCCAGCAGCCGGCGGGAGGGCCTCTGGGAGACCCAGTACTTC,CASSRREGLWETQYF
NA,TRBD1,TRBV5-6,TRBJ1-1,TGTGCCAGCAGGCAGGGACAGGGTGGAACTGAAGCTTTCTTT,CASRQGQGGTEAFF
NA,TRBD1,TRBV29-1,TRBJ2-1,TGCAGCGCTCTGGACAGGGCCCGCAATGAGCAGTTCTTC,CSALDRARNEQFF
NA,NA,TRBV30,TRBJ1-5,TGTGCCTGGGGGTCATATTATCAGCCCCAGCATTTT,CAWGSYYQPQHF
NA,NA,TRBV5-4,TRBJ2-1,TGTGCCAGCAGCTCGCCGGGGGGCGAAAATGAGCAGTTCTTC,CASSSPGGENEQFF
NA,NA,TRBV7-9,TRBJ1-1,TGTGCCAGCAGCGCCCTAATGAGGGCTTTCTTT,CASSALMRAFF
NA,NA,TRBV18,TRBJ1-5,TGTGCCAGCTCACCACAGTACAATCAGCCCCAGCATTTT,CASSPQYNQPQHF
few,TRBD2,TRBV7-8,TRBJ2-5,TGTGCCAGCAGCGCGGGACTAGCGGAAGAGACCCAGTACTTC,CASSAGLAEETQYF
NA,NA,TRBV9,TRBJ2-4,TGTGCCAGCAGCGTAGGGGTCGAGCATTCGAACATTCAGTACTTC,CASSVGVEHSNIQYF
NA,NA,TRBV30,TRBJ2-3,TGTGCCTGGAGTTGGGGACCTAGCACAGATACGCAGTATTTT,CAWSWGPSTDTQYF
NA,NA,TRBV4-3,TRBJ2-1,TGCGCCAGCAGCCAAGACGGGAGATACAATGAGCAGTTCTTC,CASSQDGRYNEQFF
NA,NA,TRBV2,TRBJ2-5,TGTGCCAGCAGTGTCCGGGAACAAGAGACCCAGTACTTC,CASSVREQETQYF
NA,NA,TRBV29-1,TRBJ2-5,TGCAGCGTTGTAAGCGAGACCCAGTACTTC,CSVVSETQYF
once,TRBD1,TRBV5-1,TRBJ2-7,TGCGCCAGCAGCTTGGACCAGGGGGCTTACGAGCAGTACTTC,CASSLDQGAYEQYF
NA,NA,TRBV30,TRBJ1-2,TGTGCCCGACAGACACCTAACTATGGCTACACCTTC,CARQTPNYGYTF
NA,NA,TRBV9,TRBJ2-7,TGTGCCAGCAGCGTGGGGACAATCCACGAGCAGTACTTC,CASSVGTIHEQYF
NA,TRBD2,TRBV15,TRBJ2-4,TGTGCCACCAGGACTAGCGGGAACAAAAACATTCAGTACTTC,CATRTSGNKNIQYF
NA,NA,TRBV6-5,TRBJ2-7,TGTGCCAGCAGTTACCGGGCCTTCTACGAGCAGTACTTC,CASSYRAFYEQYF
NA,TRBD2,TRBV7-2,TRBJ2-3,TGTGCCAGCAGTCTAGGACTAGCGGGGGGGCCCGGGTGGCCAGATACGCAGTATTTT,CASSLGLAGGPGWPDTQYF
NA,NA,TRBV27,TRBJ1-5,TGTGCCAGCAGTGGAACAGAGAATCAGCCCCAGCATTTT,CASSGTENQPQHF
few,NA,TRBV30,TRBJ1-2,TGTGCCTGGAGTGGAAGGTCGGGAGGTACTAGCGGCTACACCTTC,CAWSGRSGGTSGYTF
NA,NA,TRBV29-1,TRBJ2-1,TGCAGCGTTGAAGATACGGGGCATGAGCAGTTCTTC,CSVEDTGHEQFF
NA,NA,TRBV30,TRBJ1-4,TGTGCCTGGGTCCGACCGTCTTCGGCTAATGAAAAACTGTTTTTT,CAWVRPSSANEKLFF
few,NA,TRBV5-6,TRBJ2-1,TGTGCCAGCAGCAAACGACAAGGGTACAATGAGCAGTTCTTC,CASSKRQGYNEQFF
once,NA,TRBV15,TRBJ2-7,TGTGCCACCAGCAGAGAACGGATTTACGAGCAGTACTTC,CATSRERIYEQYF
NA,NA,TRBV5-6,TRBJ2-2,TGTGCCAGCAGCACGGGACGAGTGCGGACCGGGGAGCTGTTTTTT,CASSTGRVRTGELFF
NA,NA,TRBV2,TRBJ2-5,TGTGCCAGCAGCACGGGGCAGGGGACCCAGTACTTC,CASSTGQGTQYF
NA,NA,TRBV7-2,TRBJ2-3,TGTGCCAGCAGCTCCACAGATACGCAGTATTTT,CASSSTDTQYF
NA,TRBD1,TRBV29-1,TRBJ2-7,TGCAGCGTTGAATCTCCGGGACAGGGGGCGCGGTACGAGCAGTACTTC,CSVESPGQGARYEQYF
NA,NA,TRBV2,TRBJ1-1,TGTGCAGAAAATCGGGGAGGGAACACTGAAGCTTTCTTT,CAENRGGNTEAFF
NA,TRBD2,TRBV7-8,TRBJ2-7,TGTGCCAGCAGCCCGAAAGCGGGAGCTTGGGAGCAGTACTTC,CASSPKAGAWEQYF